This T cell receptor beta chain came from a study of a mutant IDH1 vaccine in newly diagnosed glioma. Study context: Every participant had undergone radiotherapy, temozolomide, or both before, and most underwent both. Study results and caveats: Overall, approximately 93% of patients had vaccine-induced immune responses. Pseudoprogression appears to have had no connection to changes in top peripheral T cell clonotypes.

Time point given: baseline, week 1 (first vaccination visit). Treatment here: pre-vaccination baseline after standard-of-care therapy. This CDR3 contains 17 residues. Per the germline V gene, CDR1 is SNHLY and CDR2 is FYNNEI. Losses at the gene ends were 1 base for V and 3 bases for J; bases not matched to a gene: 8. A word on this clone: Its antigen is unknown.

Data came from immunoSEQ multiplex PCR; TCRdb stores just in-frame clones and leaves some out. The table shows some 61,000 clones, with 80% to 90% occurring only once. The chain combines TRBV2 with TRBJ2-3, with 9 positions matching TRBD1. The sample here was PBMCs, taken from a glioma patient treated with radiotherapy, temozolomide or both. The clonotype comes from a man younger than 45 with glioma. Here the CDR3 DNA reads TGTGCCAGCAGTGAAGAATGGACAGGGGTTTTTACAGATACGCAGTATTTT. It codes for CASSEEWTGVFTDTQYF. The whole variable domain, filled in from reference TRBV2 and TRBJ2-3, reads EPEVTQTPSHQVTQMGQEVILRCVPISNHLYFYWYRQILGQKVEFLVSFYNNEISEKSEIFDDQFSVERPDGSNFTLKIRSTKLEDSAMYFCASSEEWTGVFTDTQYFGPGTRLTVL.